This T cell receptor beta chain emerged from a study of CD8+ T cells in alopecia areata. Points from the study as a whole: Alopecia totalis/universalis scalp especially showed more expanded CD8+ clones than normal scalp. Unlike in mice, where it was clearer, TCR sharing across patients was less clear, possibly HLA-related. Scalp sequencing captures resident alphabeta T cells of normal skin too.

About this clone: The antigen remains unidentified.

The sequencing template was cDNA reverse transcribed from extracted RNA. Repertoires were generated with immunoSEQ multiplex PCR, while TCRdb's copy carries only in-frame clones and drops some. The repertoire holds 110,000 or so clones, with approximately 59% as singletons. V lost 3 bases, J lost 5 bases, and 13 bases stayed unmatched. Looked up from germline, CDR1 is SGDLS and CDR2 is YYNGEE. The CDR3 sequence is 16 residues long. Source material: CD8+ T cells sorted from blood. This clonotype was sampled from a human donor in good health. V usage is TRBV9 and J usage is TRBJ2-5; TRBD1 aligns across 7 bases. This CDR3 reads CASSAGTGDVGETQYF. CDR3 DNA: TGTGCCAGCAGCGCCGGAACAGGGGACGTCGGGGAGACCCAGTACTTC. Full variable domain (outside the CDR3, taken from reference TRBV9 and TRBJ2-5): DSGVTQTPKHLITATGQRVTLRCSPRSGDLSVYWYQQSLDQGLQFLIQYYNGEERAKGNILERFSAQQFPDLHSELNLSSLELGDSALYFCASSAGTGDVGETQYFGPGTRLLVL.